These 25 T cell receptor beta chains were all obtained from the same sample, sequenced in a study of blood T cell repertoires in COVID-19. TCRdb's table, derived via immunoSEQ multiplex PCR, lists solely in-frame clones and lacks some. The sample includes 130,000 to 150,000 clones, 70% to 85% of them seen just once. Sequences were obtained from peripheral blood. These receptors were obtained from a human donor in a cohort sampled during active COVID-19.

The table lists this clone with a count of one. The V call is TRBV6-2 or TRBV6-3, the J call TRBJ1-1, with no clear D. Germline V gene sequence: CDR1 MNHEY, CDR2 SVGEGT. V lost 6 bases and J 4 bases, leaving 12 bases between the germline ends. The CDR3 spans 13 residues. CDR3 bases: TGTGCCAGCAGCCGAATTTCGAGCACTGAAGCTTTCTTT. Translation gives CASSRISSTEAFF.

V usage is TRBV7-3 and J usage is TRBJ2-1, with D possibly being TRBD1 (5 bases). CDR1 SGHTA and CDR2 FQGTGA come from the germline V gene. V was cut by 3 bases and J by 13 bases, with 16 bases left in between. This CDR3 contains 13 residues. CDR3 coding DNA: TGTGCCAGCAGCTTGGGGCCGGAAAGGACCCAGTTCTTC. Amino acids: CASSLGPERTQFF.

The rearrangement links TRBV5-8 to TRBJ1-5; no clear D gene. The V and J ends lost 1 base and 0 bases respectively, with 8 bases between them. The CDR3 loop spans 15 amino acids. CDR1 SGHTS and CDR2 YDEGEE come from the germline V gene. Here the CDR3 DNA reads TGTGCCAGCAGCTTGAAACAGATTAGCAATCAGCCCCAGCATTTT. It specifies CASSLKQISNQPQHF.

This clone was seen only once. This chain connects TRBV5-6 to TRBJ2-1, with D hard to call. This CDR3 comprises 15 residues. V lost 4 bases and J lost 6, with 17 bases in between. In germline, CDR1 is SGHDT, CDR2 YYEEEE. DNA of the CDR3: TGTGCCAGCAGCCTAGACCAAGGAATCCCCAATGAGCAGTTCTTC. It is translated as CASSLDQGIPNEQFF.

In the case of this clone: One junction end does not reproduce the germline sequence, and a read error may be involved. The J gene is TRBJ2-7, the V gene TRBV4-3, with 7 bases fitting TRBD1. This CDR3 region has 14 residues. Germline V lookup: CDR1 LGHNA, CDR2 YSLEER. The DNA for the CDR3 is TGCGCCAGCAGCCAAGACCACCTACAGGGGTTGAACGACTTC. Its translation is CASSQDHLQGLNDF.

J is TRBJ1-4 and V is TRBV19; no clear D gene. CDR3 length equals 14 residues. The germline V gene encodes CDR1 LNHDA and CDR2 SQIVND (reference sequence). The V end lost 5 bases, the J end lost 10 bases, and 17 bases lay between the germline ends. DNA of the CDR3: TGTGCCAGTAGTTCCAGCGGCCCTAGTAGAAAACTGTTTTTT. Its translation is CASSSSGPSRKLFF. Complete variable domain (other parts from reference TRBV19 and TRBJ1-4): DGGITQSPKYLFRKEGQNVTLSCEQNLNHDAMYWYRQDPGQGLRLIYYSQIVNDFQKGDIAEGYSVSREKKESFPLTVTSAQKNPTAFYLCASSSSGPSRKLFFGSGTQLSVL.

This chain connects TRBV11-2 to TRBJ2-5, with TRBD1 matching 7 bases. The CDR3 runs 17 residues. After removal of 2 bases from V and 1 base from J, the junction contained 10 bases not matched to a gene. CDR1 is SGHAT, CDR2 FQNNGV, per germline. CDR3 coding DNA: TGTGCCAGCAGCTTAAGGATCGGCAGGGGGTTCCAAGAGACCCAGTACTTC. This gives the protein CASSLRIGRGFQETQYF.

The chain is built from TRBV5-1 and TRBJ2-1, with 11 bases matching TRBD2. Germline assignment: CDR1 SGHRS and CDR2 YFSETQ. Germline trimming cut 3 bases from V and 6 bases from J; bases unmatched to any gene: 5. The CDR3 sequence is 15 residues long. The CDR3 nucleotides are TGCGCCAGCAGCTGGCTAGCGGGGGGCACCAATGAGCAGTTCTTC. Its protein is CASSWLAGGTNEQFF.

The chain combines TRBV6-5 with TRBJ2-5; D is unresolved. Germline V gene data show CDR1 as MNHEY and CDR2 as SVGAGI. Trimming took off 8 bases at V and 3 bases at J, with 7 bases between the two ends. The CDR3 is made up of 11 amino acids. CDR3 protein: CASVAEETQYF. In DNA, the CDR3 is TGTGCCAGCGTGGCGGAAGAGACCCAGTACTTC.

This clone was seen just once. The genes are TRBV5-6 and TRBJ1-2, with a tentative D call TRBD1 (5 bases). The germline V and J ends were trimmed by 4 bases and 3 bases, with 13 bases remaining between them. Germline V CDR1 and CDR2: SGHDT, YYEEEE. This CDR3 contains 14 residues. The CDR3 spells CASSPDSQHYGYTF. CDR3 coding DNA: TGTGCCAGCAGCCCCGACAGTCAACACTATGGCTACACCTTC.

The chain has TRBV7-2 and TRBJ2-4; possible D gene TRBD1, 6 bases. The CDR3 contains 14 residues. Germline loops: CDR1 SGHTA, CDR2 FQGNSA. With 2 bases removed from V and 8 bases from J, the gap between germline ends came to 13 bases. The CDR3 nucleotides are TGTGCCAGCAGCTTACCAGGGGAAGGAGACATTCAGTACTTC. Protein sequence: CASSLPGEGDIQYF.

This CDR3 reads CASRGTGGGHNEQFF. CDR3 nucleotides: TGTGCCAGCAGAGGGACAGGGGGCGGTCACAATGAGCAGTTCTTC. The V gene is TRBV2, the J gene TRBJ2-1; 12 positions match TRBD1. The trim removed 6 bases at V and 5 bases at J, leaving 5 bases unmatched. The CDR3 loop spans 15 amino acids. Germline V lookup: CDR1 SNHLY, CDR2 FYNNEI.

This chain connects TRBV5-1 to TRBJ1-3; D not resolved. The CDR3 has 16 residues. V was shortened by 0 bases and J by 4 bases, with 14 bases between the two germline ends. Germline lookup yields CDR1 SGHRS and CDR2 YFSETQ. Written as DNA, the CDR3 is TGCGCCAGCAGCTTGGCCGGGGAAGAGGCCGGAAACACCATATATTTT. Its translation is CASSLAGEEAGNTIYF.

The DNA of the CDR3 is TGCGCCAGCAGTGAAGCGGGCCGGAGGGAATTCTACGAGCAGTACTTC. It translates to CASSEAGRREFYEQYF. J is TRBJ2-7 and V is TRBV10-2; a weak D match, TRBD2 (6 bases). Germline CDR1 WSHSY, CDR2 SAAADI. The CDR3 contains 16 residues. Trimming took 3 bases from V and 3 from J, leaving 18 bases between them.

This chain uses TRBV2 with TRBJ1-1, with TRBD1 matching over 9 bases. There are 13 residues in the CDR3. V was pared by 6 bases and J by 4 bases, with 3 bases of the junction left unmatched. CDR1 SNHLY and CDR2 FYNNEI come from the germline V gene. The CDR3, as DNA: TGTGCCAGCAGGGCGACAGGGGGCACTGAAGCTTTCTTT. Protein product: CASRATGGTEAFF.

The CDR3 DNA follows: TGTGCCATGCGTTTCTCAGATACGCAGTATTTT. Translation gives CAMRFSDTQYF. This chain joins TRBV2 and TRBJ2-3; no clear D gene. Germline lookup yields CDR1 SNHLY and CDR2 FYNNEI. Deletions cut 10 bases from V and 4 bases from J, with 9 bases between. The CDR3 is made up of 11 amino acids.

This clone was seen just once. The gene calls are TRBV4-3 and TRBJ2-3, with 8 bases matching TRBD2. Germline lookup yields CDR1 LGHNA and CDR2 YSLEER. V shed 4 bases, J shed 3 bases, and the junction held 6 bases outside the gene matches. This CDR3 is built from 15 residues. The CDR3 region has the DNA TGCGCCAGCAGCCCGGGACTAGAGAATACAGATACGCAGTATTTT. This sequence encodes CASSPGLENTDTQYF.

This chain connects TRBV2 to TRBJ2-3; 10 bases align to TRBD2. The CDR3 runs to 16 residues. The V gene end was trimmed by 3 bases and the J gene end by 2 bases; junction bases not matched to a gene: 5. Germline CDR1 reads SNHLY; CDR2 reads FYNNEI. CDR3 sequence (DNA): TGTGCCAGCAGTGAGGGTAGCGGGGGGCTCACAGATACGCAGTATTTT. Protein product: CASSEGSGGLTDTQYF.

The rearrangement uses TRBV29-1 and TRBJ1-2; D is undetermined. The germline gives CDR1 SQVTM, CDR2 ANQGSEA. This CDR3 is built from 12 residues. The V end lost 1 base, the J end lost 5 bases, and 8 bases lay between the germline ends. DNA for the CDR3: TGCAGCGTTGAAGGTTTAGAATATGGCTACACCTTC. This translates into CSVEGLEYGYTF.

The rearrangement uses TRBV7-9 and TRBJ1-2; D possibly corresponds to TRBD1 (6 bases). The CDR3 covers 16 residues. V lost 2 bases and J 8 bases, leaving 21 bases between the germline ends. In germline, CDR1 is SEHNR, CDR2 FQNEAQ (reference sequence). CDR3 bases: TGTGCCAGCAGCTTATCGACAGGACTCAGTGTTCCGGGCTACACCTTC. Protein: CASSLSTGLSVPGYTF.

V is TRBV5-8 and J is TRBJ2-7; perhaps TRBD1 as D (6 bases). The CDR3 consists of 16 residues. The germline V and J ends were trimmed by 1 base and 3 bases, with 17 bases remaining between them. Looked up from germline, CDR1 is SGHTS and CDR2 is YDEGEE. In nucleotides, the CDR3 is TGTGCCAGCAGCTTGTGGTGGGCAGGGGAGAGCTACGAGCAGTACTTC. The encoded protein is CASSLWWAGESYEQYF.

This sequence joins TRBV11-2 and TRBJ2-3; 10 bases align to TRBD2. From germline, CDR1 is SGHAT and CDR2 FQNNGV. CDR3 length: 15 residues. V lost 4 bases and J lost 5; bases outside the gene matches: 6. For the CDR3, the DNA is TGTGCCAGCAGCTCGAGCGGGGGGGCCCTAGATACGCAGTATTTT. It encodes CASSSSGGALDTQYF.

The chain couples TRBV23-1 to TRBJ2-7; 8 bases agree with TRBD1. TRBV23-1 counts as an open reading frame of uncertain function. CDR3 length: 16 amino acids. V gave up 3 bases and J gave up 1 base; unmatched junction bases: 8. The CDR3 coding sequence is TGCGCCAGCAGTCATCCGGACAGGGTCGTATCCTACGAGCAGTACTTC. As protein: CASSHPDRVVSYEQYF.

The chain combines TRBV5-1 with TRBJ1-1; tentative D call: TRBD1 (6 bases). CDR1 is SGHRS, CDR2 YFSETQ, per germline. This CDR3 comprises 17 residues. The ends were cut back, 4 bases at V and 1 base at J, with 20 bases in the middle. The CDR3 sequence is CASSLLGTGSWNTEAFF. DNA for the CDR3: TGCGCCAGCAGCCTGTTAGGCACAGGGTCGTGGAACACTGAAGCTTTCTTT. Drawing the rest from reference TRBV5-1 and TRBJ1-1, the complete variable domain is KAGVTQTPRYLIKTRGQQVTLSCSPISGHRSVSWYQQTPGQGLQFLFEYFSETQRNKGNFPGRFSGRQFSNSRSEMNVSTLELGDSALYLCASSLLGTGSWNTEAFFGQGTRLTVV.

This clone was counted between two and nine times. The CDR3 loop reads CASSPLRVGQTSGANVLTF. As DNA, the CDR3 is TGCGCCAGCAGCCCCTTACGAGTCGGACAGACCTCTGGGGCCAACGTCCTGACTTTC. This rearrangement joins TRBV4-1 to TRBJ2-6, with D perhaps TRBD1 (6 bases). Trimming shortened V by 4 bases and J by 0 bases, and 19 bases separated the two germline ends. Germline V CDR1 and CDR2: MGHRA, YSYEKL. There are 19 residues in the CDR3.